The 10 T cell receptor beta chains below all came from one sample that was sequenced in a study of T cells in Graves' hyperthyroidism and ophthalmopathy. TCR beta CDR3 sequences were amplified from RNA transcripts. The HTBI primer set was used in a first-round RT-PCR of the TCR CDR3. TCRdb redid the calling of the multiplex PCR reads with MiXCR, one entry per CDR3 protein. The sample contains some 490,000 distinct CDR3 sequences, roughly 16% of which appear only once. Specimen: blood. The receptors derive from a woman between 25 and 40 years old with Graves' ophthalmopathy.

The rearrangement links TRBV29-1 to TRBJ1-2, with D perhaps matching TRBD1 (6 bases). CDR3 length: 13 residues. CDR1 is SQVTM, CDR2 ANQGSEA, per germline. The ends were cut back, 3 bases at V and 0 bases at J, with 8 bases in the middle. The CDR3 sequence: CSVEGTTNYGYTF. The DNA of the CDR3 is TGCAGCGTTGAGGGGACAACTAACTATGGCTACACCTTC.

This clonotype was found many times. V usage is TRBV6-1 and J usage is TRBJ2-7; 9 bases are a match to TRBD2. This CDR3 is built from 14 residues. J lost 2 bases, V lost 5 bases, and 4 bases had no gene match. Germline V gives CDR1 MNHNS, CDR2 SASEGT. The CDR3 nucleotides read TGTGCCAGCAGTCAGCGGGAGGCACCCTACGAGCAGTACTTC. Its translation is CASSQREAPYEQYF.

This clonotype was observed at least ten times. V is TRBV7-2 and J is TRBJ2-3; D may be TRBD1 (5 bases). Per germline, CDR1 SGHTA and CDR2 FQGNSA. The CDR3 has 14 residues. V lost 0 bases to trimming and J lost 5 bases, with 9 bases between them. CDR3 protein: CASSLAQGRDTQYF. In DNA form, the CDR3 reads TGTGCCAGCAGCTTAGCCCAGGGTAGAGATACGCAGTATTTT.

Many counts were recorded for this clonotype. DNA for the CDR3: TGTGCCAGCAGCTCGAGACTAGCGGGAGGGTCGCTGGGCATTCAGTACTTC. This gives the protein CASSSRLAGGSLGIQYF. The chain carries TRBV11-2 and TRBJ2-4, with 14 bases lining up with TRBD2. Germline trimming cut 4 bases from V and 9 bases from J; bases unmatched to any gene: 11. Germline CDR1 SGHAT, CDR2 FQNNGV. The CDR3 loop spans 17 amino acids. Full variable domain (missing parts from reference TRBV11-2 and TRBJ2-4): EAGVAQSPRYKIIEKRQSVAFWCNPISGHATLYWYQQILGQGPKLLIQFQNNGVVDDSQLPKDRFSAERLKGVDSTLKIQPAKLEDSAVYLCASSSRLAGGSLGIQYFGAGTRLSVL.

This clonotype was recorded many times. V and J are TRBV28 and TRBJ1-5; the D gene is possibly TRBD1 (5 bases). Looked up from germline, CDR1 is MDHEN and CDR2 is SYDVKM. CDR3 length equals 16 residues. Trimming stripped 2 bases from V and 0 bases from J, with 11 bases between. For the CDR3, the DNA is TGTGCCAGCAGTTTAAGGGACTATTATAGCAATCAGCCCCAGCATTTT. It specifies CASSLRDYYSNQPQHF. Together with reference TRBV28 and TRBJ1-5, the CDR3 gives the full variable domain: DVKVTQSSRYLVKRTGEKVFLECVQDMDHENMFWYRQDPGLGLRLIYFSYDVKMKEKGDIPEGYSVSREKKERFSLILESASTNQTSMYLCASSLRDYYSNQPQHFGDGTRLSIL.

This clonotype was seen only a few times. The genes are TRBV7-9 and TRBJ1-2; D is unresolved. The V end was cut by 2 bases, the J end by 8 bases, with 6 bases between. CDR1 and CDR2 (germline): SEHNR, FQNEAQ (reference sequence). The CDR3 is 11 residues long. The CDR3: CASSLSGGYTF. CDR3 nucleotides: TGTGCCAGCAGCTTATCCGGAGGCTACACCTTC.

This clonotype was counted ten times or more. The V and J genes are TRBV18 and TRBJ1-5; unclear D gene. Germline V gene data show CDR1 as KGHSH and CDR2 as LQKENI. V lost 2 bases, J lost 3 bases, and 11 bases lay in between. CDR3 size: 15 residues. Here the CDR3 reads CASSPNRGFNQPQHF. CDR3 DNA sequence: TGTGCCAGCTCACCAAACCGTGGTTTCAATCAGCCCCAGCATTTT.

This clonotype was seen more than once but under ten times. This rearrangement joins TRBV7-2 to TRBJ1-3, with D possibly matching TRBD1 (5 bases). Germline V gene lookup returns CDR1 SGHTA and CDR2 FQGNSA. The CDR3 length is 19 residues. Trimming pared 2 bases from V and 4 bases from J, leaving 24 bases between. The CDR3 here is CASSLPGTAPLGSGNTIYF. Written as DNA, the CDR3 is TGTGCCAGCAGCTTACCCGGGACGGCGCCACTAGGCTCGGGAAACACCATATATTTT.

This clonotype was counted many times. J is TRBJ2-4 and V is TRBV20-1, with D perhaps matching TRBD1 or TRBD2 (5 bases each). Germline CDR1 and CDR2: DFQATT and SNEGSKA (reference sequence). CDR3 length equals 11 residues. Trimming shortened V by 6 bases and J by 8 bases, and 11 bases separated the two germline ends. The CDR3 is CSAGVEDIQYF. The DNA for the CDR3 is TGCAGTGCGGGGGTTGAGGACATTCAGTACTTC.

The V gene is TRBV20-1, the J gene TRBJ2-6, with D possibly TRBD2 on 5 matching bases. This CDR3 is 15 amino acids long. Germline V gene lookup returns CDR1 DFQATT and CDR2 SNEGSKA (reference sequence). Trimming removed 3 bases from V and 5 bases from J, with 14 bases in between. As DNA, the CDR3 is TGCAGTGCTAGGGTCGGTCGGAGGTGGGCCAACGTCCTGACTTTC. It specifies CSARVGRRWANVLTF.